What follows are 6 T cell receptor beta chains derived from one specimen sequenced in a study of T cells in Graves' hyperthyroidism and ophthalmopathy. The investigators amplified TCR beta CDR3 regions from RNA transcripts. During a first-round RT-PCR of the TCR CDR3, the HTBI primer set was used. MiXCR, applied by TCRdb to the multiplex PCR reads, yields one record per CDR3 protein. This table holds more than 550,000 distinct CDR3 sequences, 45% found once. The sample was peripheral blood or thyroid tissue (not recorded which). Every receptor here comes from an adult man with Graves' disease, either hyperthyroidism or ophthalmopathy (not recorded which).

This chain joins TRBV13 and TRBJ1-1; tentative D call: TRBD1 (6 bases). V was pared by 6 bases and J by 1 base, with 15 bases between. Germline CDR1 and CDR2: PRHDT and FYEKMQ (reference sequence). The CDR3 is made up of 15 amino acids. The CDR3 DNA sequence: TGTGCCAGCAGTTTTGGGGTAGGGGGGAACACTGAAGCTTTCTTT. The encoded protein is CASSFGVGGNTEAFF.

A single count supports this clonotype. One end of the junction is discordant with germline, which a read error may explain. J is TRBJ2-2 and V is TRBV7-4; 11 bases map to TRBD1. The germline V gene has CDR1 SGHVT and CDR2 SQSDAQ. The CDR3 covers 16 residues. CDR3 sequence (DNA): TGCGCCAGCAGCCAAGGACAGGGGGCGGCCACCGGGGAGCTGTTTTTT. It translates to CASSQGQGAATGELFF.

V is TRBV2 and J is TRBJ1-1; D is unresolved. Trimming stripped 5 bases from V and 0 bases from J, with 10 bases between. Germline loops: CDR1 SNHLY, CDR2 FYNNEI. The CDR3 length is 14 residues. CDR3 nucleotide sequence: TGTGCCAGCAGTTGGGATGGAGTGAACACTGAAGCTTTCTTT. It specifies CASSWDGVNTEAFF.

This sequence joins TRBV7-6 and TRBJ2-7, with TRBD1 as a possible D gene (5 bases). Trimming stripped 5 bases from V and 9 bases from J, with 26 bases between. This CDR3 has 16 amino acids. From germline, CDR1 is SGHVS and CDR2 FNYEAQ. CDR3 nucleotide sequence: TGTGCCAGCAGCCCGCTCCTCGCCAGGGCACAAAACGGGCAGTACTTC. This translates into CASSPLLARAQNGQYF.

V and J are TRBV12-3 or TRBV12-4 and TRBJ1-1, with unresolved D. The CDR3 consists of 14 residues. The V end lost 3 bases, the J end lost 3 bases, and 11 bases lay between the germline ends. The CDR3 bases are TGTGCCAGCAGTTTGGGCAGGCCAGACACTGAAGCTTTCTTT. This sequence encodes CASSLGRPDTEAFF.

A word on this clonotype: The junction differs from germline at one of its ends, possibly a read error. The rearrangement joins TRBV2 to TRBJ1-2; no clear D gene. This CDR3 has 12 amino acids. The germline V gene has CDR1 SNHLY and CDR2 FYNNEI. CDR3 residues: CDSSTRLEGYTF. CDR3 nucleotide sequence: TGTGACAGCAGCACCCGACTTGAGGGCTACACCTTC. Together with reference TRBV2 and TRBJ1-2, the CDR3 gives the full variable domain: EPEVTQTPSHQVTQMGQEVILRCVPISNHLYFYWYRQILGQKVEFLVSFYNNEISEKSEIFDDQFSVERPDGSNFTLKIRSTKLEDSAMYFCDSSTRLEGYTFGSGTRLTVV.